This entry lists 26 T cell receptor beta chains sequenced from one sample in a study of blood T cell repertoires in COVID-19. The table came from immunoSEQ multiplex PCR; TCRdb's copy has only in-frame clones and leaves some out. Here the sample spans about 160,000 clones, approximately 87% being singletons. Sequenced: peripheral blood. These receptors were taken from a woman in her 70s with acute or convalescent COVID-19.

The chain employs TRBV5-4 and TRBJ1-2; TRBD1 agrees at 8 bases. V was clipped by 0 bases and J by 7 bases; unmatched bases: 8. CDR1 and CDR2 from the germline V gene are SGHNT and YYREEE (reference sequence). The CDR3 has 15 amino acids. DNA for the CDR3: TGTGCCAGCAGCTTGGGAGCCGGGACAGGTATTGGCTACACCTTC. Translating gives CASSLGAGTGIGYTF.

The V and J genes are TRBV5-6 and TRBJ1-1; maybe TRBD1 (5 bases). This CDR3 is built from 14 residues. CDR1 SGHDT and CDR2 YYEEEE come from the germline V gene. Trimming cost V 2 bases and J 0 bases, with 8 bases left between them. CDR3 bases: TGTGCCAGCAGCTTCGCCAGGGTGAACACTGAAGCTTTCTTT. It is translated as CASSFARVNTEAFF.

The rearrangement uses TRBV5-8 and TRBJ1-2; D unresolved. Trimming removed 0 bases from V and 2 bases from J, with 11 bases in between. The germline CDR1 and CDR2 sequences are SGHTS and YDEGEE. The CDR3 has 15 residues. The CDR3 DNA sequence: TGTGCCAGCAGCTTGGTAGAGGGTGGAAACTATGGCTACACCTTC. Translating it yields CASSLVEGGNYGYTF.

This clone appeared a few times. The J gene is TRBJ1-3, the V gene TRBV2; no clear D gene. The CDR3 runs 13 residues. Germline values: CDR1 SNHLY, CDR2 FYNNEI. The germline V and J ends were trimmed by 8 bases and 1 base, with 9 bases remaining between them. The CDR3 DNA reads TGTGCCAGCTTGCAGGAATCTGGAAACACCATATATTTT. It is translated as CASLQESGNTIYF.

For the CDR3, the DNA is TGTGCCAGCAGTTACGGTGGAGGCCAAGAGACCCAGTACTTC. Protein sequence: CASSYGGGQETQYF. This chain uses TRBV6-6 with TRBJ2-5; TRBD2 might be the D (5 bases). Deletions cut 2 bases from V and 1 base from J, with 8 bases between. The CDR3 spans 14 residues. Germline V lookup: CDR1 MNHNY, CDR2 SVGAGI (reference sequence).

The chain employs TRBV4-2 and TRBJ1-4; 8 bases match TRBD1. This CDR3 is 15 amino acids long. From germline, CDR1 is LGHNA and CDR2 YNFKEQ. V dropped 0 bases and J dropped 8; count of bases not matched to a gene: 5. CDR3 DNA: TGTGCCAGCAGCCAAGATCAGGGGGCGAGGGAAAAACTGTTTTTT. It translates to CASSQDQGAREKLFF.

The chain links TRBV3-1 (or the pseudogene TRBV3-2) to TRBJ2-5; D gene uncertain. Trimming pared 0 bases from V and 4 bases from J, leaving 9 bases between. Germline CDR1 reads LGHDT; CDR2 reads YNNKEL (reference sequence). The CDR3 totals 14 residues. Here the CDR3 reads CASSQDAGRETQYF. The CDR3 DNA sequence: TGTGCCAGCAGCCAAGATGCTGGGCGAGAGACCCAGTACTTC.

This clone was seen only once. The CDR3 sequence is CACGTFHEQYF. DNA for the CDR3: TGTGCCTGTGGGACTTTCCACGAGCAGTACTTC. The chain joins TRBV30 to TRBJ2-7, with a tentative D call TRBD2 (6 bases). V lost 6 bases to trimming and J lost 5 bases, with 11 bases between them. In germline, CDR1 is GTSNPN, CDR2 SVGIG (reference sequence). This CDR3 has 11 residues.

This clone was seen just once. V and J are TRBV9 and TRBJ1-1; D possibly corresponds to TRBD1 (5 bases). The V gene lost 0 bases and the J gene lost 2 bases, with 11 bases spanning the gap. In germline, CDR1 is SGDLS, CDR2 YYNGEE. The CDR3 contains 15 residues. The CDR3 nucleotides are TGTGCCAGCAGCGTAGAAGGGGCCCTAAACACTGAAGCTTTCTTT. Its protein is CASSVEGALNTEAFF. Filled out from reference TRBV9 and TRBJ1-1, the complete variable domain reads DSGVTQTPKHLITATGQRVTLRCSPRSGDLSVYWYQQSLDQGLQFLIQYYNGEERAKGNILERFSAQQFPDLHSELNLSSLELGDSALYFCASSVEGALNTEAFFGQGTRLTVV.

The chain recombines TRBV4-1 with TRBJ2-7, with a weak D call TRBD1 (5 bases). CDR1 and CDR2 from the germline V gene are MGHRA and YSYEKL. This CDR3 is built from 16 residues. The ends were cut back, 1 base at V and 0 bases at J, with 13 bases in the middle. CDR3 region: CASSQGTTVSSYEQYF. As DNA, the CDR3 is TGCGCCAGCAGCCAAGGGACGACAGTCTCCTCCTACGAGCAGTACTTC.

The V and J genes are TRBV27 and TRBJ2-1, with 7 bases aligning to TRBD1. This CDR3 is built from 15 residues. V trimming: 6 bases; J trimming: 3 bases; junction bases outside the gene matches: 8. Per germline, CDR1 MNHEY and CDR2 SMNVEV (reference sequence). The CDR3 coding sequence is TGTGCCAGCAGACCGACAGGGAGTTACTACAATGAGCAGTTCTTC. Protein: CASRPTGSYYNEQFF.

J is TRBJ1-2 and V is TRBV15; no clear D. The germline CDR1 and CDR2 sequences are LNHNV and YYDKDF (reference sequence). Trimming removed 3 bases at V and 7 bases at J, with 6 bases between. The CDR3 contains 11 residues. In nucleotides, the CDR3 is TGTGCCACCAGCAGCTACGGTGGCTACACCTTC. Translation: CATSSYGGYTF. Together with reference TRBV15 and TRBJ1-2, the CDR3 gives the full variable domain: DAMVIQNPRYQVTQFGKPVTLSCSQTLNHNVMYWYQQKSSQAPKLLFHYYDKDFNNEADTPDNFQSRRPNTSFCFLDIRSPGLGDTAMYLCATSSYGGYTFGSGTRLTVV.

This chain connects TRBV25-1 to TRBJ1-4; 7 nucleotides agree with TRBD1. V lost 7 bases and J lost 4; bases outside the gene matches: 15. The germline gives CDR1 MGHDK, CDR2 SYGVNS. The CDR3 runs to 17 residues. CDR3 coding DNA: TGTGCCAGCAAAGAATGGGGGACAGACGAAAATAATGAAAAACTGTTTTTT. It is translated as CASKEWGTDENNEKLFF.

Written as DNA, the CDR3 is TGTGCCAGCAGCCACGGGATGGGTCAGCCCCAGCATTTT. Protein product: CASSHGMGQPQHF. The chain employs TRBV6-2 or TRBV6-3 and TRBJ1-5; D remains unclear. Per the germline V gene, CDR1 is MNHEY and CDR2 is SVGEGT. V gave up 6 bases and J gave up 6 bases, with 12 bases separating them. The CDR3 sequence is 13 residues long.

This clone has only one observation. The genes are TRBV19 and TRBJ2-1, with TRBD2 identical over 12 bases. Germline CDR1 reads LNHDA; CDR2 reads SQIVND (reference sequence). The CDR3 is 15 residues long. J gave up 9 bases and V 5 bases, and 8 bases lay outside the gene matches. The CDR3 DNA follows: TGTGCCAGTAGTCCCCTAGCGGGAGGGAACGGTGAGCAGTTCTTC. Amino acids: CASSPLAGGNGEQFF. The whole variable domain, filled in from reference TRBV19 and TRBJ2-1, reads DGGITQSPKYLFRKEGQNVTLSCEQNLNHDAMYWYRQDPGQGLRLIYYSQIVNDFQKGDIAEGYSVSREKKESFPLTVTSAQKNPTAFYLCASSPLAGGNGEQFFGPGTRLTVL.

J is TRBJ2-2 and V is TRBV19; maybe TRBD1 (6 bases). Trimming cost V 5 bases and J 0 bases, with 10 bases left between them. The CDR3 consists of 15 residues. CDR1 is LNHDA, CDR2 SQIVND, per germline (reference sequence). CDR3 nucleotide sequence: TGTGCCAGTAGTCGAGGGGGATCGAACACCGGGGAGCTGTTTTTT. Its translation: CASSRGGSNTGELFF.

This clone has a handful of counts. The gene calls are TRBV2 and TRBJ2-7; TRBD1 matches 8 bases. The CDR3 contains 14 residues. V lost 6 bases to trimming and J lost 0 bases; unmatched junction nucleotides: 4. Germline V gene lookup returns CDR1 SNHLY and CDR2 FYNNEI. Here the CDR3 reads CASRRTGSSYEQYF. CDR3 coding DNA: TGTGCCAGCAGGAGGACAGGGAGCTCCTACGAGCAGTACTTC.

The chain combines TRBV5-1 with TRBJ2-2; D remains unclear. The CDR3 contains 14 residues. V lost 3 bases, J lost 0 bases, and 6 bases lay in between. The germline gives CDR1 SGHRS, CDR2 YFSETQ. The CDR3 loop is CASSSGTNTGELFF. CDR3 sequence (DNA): TGCGCCAGCAGCTCGGGTACGAACACCGGGGAGCTGTTTTTT.

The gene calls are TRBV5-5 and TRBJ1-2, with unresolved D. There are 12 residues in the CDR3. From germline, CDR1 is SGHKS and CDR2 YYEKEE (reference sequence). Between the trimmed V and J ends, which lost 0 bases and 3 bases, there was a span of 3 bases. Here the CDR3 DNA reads TGTGCCAGCAGCTTGGAGCACTATGGCTACACCTTC. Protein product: CASSLEHYGYTF. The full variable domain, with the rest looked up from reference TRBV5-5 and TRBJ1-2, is DAGVTQSPTHLIKTRGQQVTLRCSPISGHKSVSWYQQVLGQGPQFIFQYYEKEERGRGNFPDRFSARQFPNYSSELNVNALLLGDSALYLCASSLEHYGYTFGSGTRLTVV.

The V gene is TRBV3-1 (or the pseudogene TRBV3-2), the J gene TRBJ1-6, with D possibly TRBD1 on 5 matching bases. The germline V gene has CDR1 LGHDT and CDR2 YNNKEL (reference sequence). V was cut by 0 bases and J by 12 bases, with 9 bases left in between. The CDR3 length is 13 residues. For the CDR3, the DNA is TGTGCCAGCAGCCAAGATGGGGCTAGACCCCTCCACTTT. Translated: CASSQDGARPLHF.

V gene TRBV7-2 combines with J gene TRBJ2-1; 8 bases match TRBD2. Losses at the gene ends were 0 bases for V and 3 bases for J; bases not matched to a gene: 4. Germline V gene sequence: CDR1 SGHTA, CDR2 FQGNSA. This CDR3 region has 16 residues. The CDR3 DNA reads TGTGCCAGCAGCTTAGCCACTAGCGGATACTACAATGAGCAGTTCTTC. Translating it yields CASSLATSGYYNEQFF.

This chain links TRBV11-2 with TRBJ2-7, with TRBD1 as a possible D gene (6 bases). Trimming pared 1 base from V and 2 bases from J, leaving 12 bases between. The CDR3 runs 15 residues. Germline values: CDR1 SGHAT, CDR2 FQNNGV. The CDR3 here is CASSLARTETYEQYF. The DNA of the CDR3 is TGTGCCAGCAGCTTAGCGAGGACAGAGACCTACGAGCAGTACTTC.

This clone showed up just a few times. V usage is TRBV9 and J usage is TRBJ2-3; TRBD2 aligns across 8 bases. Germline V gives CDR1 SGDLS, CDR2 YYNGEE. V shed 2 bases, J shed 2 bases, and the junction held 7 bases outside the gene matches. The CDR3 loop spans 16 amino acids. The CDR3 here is CASSVGLAHSTDTQYF. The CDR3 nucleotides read TGTGCCAGCAGCGTTGGACTAGCACACTCCACAGATACGCAGTATTTT.

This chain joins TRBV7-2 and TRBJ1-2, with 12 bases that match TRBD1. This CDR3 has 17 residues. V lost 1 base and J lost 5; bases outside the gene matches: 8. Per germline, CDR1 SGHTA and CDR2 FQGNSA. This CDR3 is CASSLGGDRGRGYGYTF. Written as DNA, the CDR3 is TGTGCCAGCAGCTTAGGAGGGGACAGGGGGCGCGGGTATGGCTACACCTTC.

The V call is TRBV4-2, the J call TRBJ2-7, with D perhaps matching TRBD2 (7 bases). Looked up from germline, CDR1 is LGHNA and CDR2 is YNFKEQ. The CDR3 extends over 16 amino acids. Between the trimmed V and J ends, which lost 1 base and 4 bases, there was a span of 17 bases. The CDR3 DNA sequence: TGTGCCAGCAGCCAAGCCACGGGGGGCCTCCGGTACGAGCAGTACTTC. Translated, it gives CASSQATGGLRYEQYF.

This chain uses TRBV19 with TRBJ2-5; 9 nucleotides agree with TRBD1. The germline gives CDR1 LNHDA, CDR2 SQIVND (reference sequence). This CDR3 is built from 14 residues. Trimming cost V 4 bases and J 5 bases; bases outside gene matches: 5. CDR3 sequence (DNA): TGTGCCAGTAGTACACAGGGGGCGGGGGAGACCCAGTACTTC. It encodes CASSTQGAGETQYF.